This T cell receptor (beta chain) was sequenced during a study of molecular identifiers for immune sequencing clone quantification (dated by TCRdb to 2017 to 2018). Notes on the research overall: For a replicate experiment, RNA from around 20,000 or 99,000 naive CD8 T cells was divided into five aliquots, of which four were sequenced. This methods study benchmarked molecular-identifier clustering-based TCR repertoire sequencing (MIDCIRS) and TCR RNA copy counting, using CD8 T cells to do so. General findings and caveats noted by the study authors: When barcode sub-clustering was not used, chimeric consensus sequences inflated TCR diversity, with chimeras reaching as high as 47%. In CMV-specific effector cells, over 99% of molecules were held by clones above 20 RNA copies, whereas under 1% of molecules were held by such clones in naive cells. The sizes of highly expanded clones could end up underestimated when identical TCR molecules share a barcode. Modeling indicated about three TCR RNA copies recovered per cell, compared with 7.5 to 10 by digital PCR, which implies a capture efficiency of around 29%. Naive libraries contained spiked-in Jurkat TCR RNA (roughly ten copies' worth), which is not part of the donor repertoire. Even against a background of about 960,000 naive CD8 T cells, spiked-in Jurkat TCR RNA amounting to a single cell's worth was reported to be detectable.

Library preparation employed PCR. The instrument given in TCRdb is Illumina HiSeq 4000. Bulk TCR libraries were generated as previously described, with the TCR primers listed in Table S5 used. Total RNA was purified with the Qiagen AllPrep DNA/RNA kit. Before analysis, reads from multiple sequencing runs of one library were combined. As for the authors' bioinformatics: Only reads with exact TCR constant sequence were kept, trimmed to 150 nt, and grouped by their 12-nt molecular barcodes. Reads inside each barcode group were sub-clustered using a 15% Levenshtein threshold, and a quality-weighted consensus sequence was constructed for each RNA molecule. Non-functional sequences were filtered out, along with any lower-count sequence sitting one edit away from another sequence. Based on a fit of two negative binomial distributions, barcode sub-clusters having less than 20% of the maximum read count were discarded. TCRdb applied fastp at Q25 and MiXCR to the public reads, then kept only in-frame beta chains. Here each entry gathers all rows of one CDR3 protein and keeps the most common genes and DNA. The V and J calls were determined by TCRdb, not by the authors. The sample records 300,000 to 350,000 distinct CDR3 sequences, around 21% of which are singletons. The ten largest make up approximately 0.8% of the sample.

The V end loses 5 bases and the J end loses 4 bases, and a stretch of 19 bases separates them. The CDR3 numbers 16 residues from cysteine through phenylalanine. Kept here is only the CDR3 DNA, which spans 48 bases and is read in frame from base 1. CDR1 and CDR2 are drawn from the germline V gene (reference sequence): LNHDA, SQIVND. The table lists this clonotype with a few counts. The antigen this receptor binds is unknown. No clone much larger than this one lies a single base away; base qualities are absent. Naive CD8 T cell libraries were made from around 18,000 to 910,000 sorted cells using 10%, 30% or 50% of purified RNA. Naive CD8 T cells, defined as CD8+CD4-CCR7+CD45RA+, were FACS-sorted into RLT Plus buffer on a BD FACSAria II. To test detection sensitivity, Jurkat RNA equivalent to about ten TCR copies was spiked into samples of roughly 18,000-1,100,000 naive CD8 T cells. Enrichment of CD8 T cells was performed with RosetteSep CD8+ T Cell Enrichment Cocktail and Ficoll-Paque, after which ACK red cell lysis was carried out.

The sequence came from a human donor in good health. Some libraries in this study had Jurkat cell RNA spiked in. The chain is made from TRBV19 and TRBJ2-3, with no D gene named confidently. Sample: naive CD8+ T cells from blood, with Jurkat cell RNA spiked in. The intended sense of this specimen's cell subset or site label: FACS-sorted CD8+CD4-CCR7+CD45RA+ naive T cells. The CDR3 here reads CASSPRTLESSDTQYF. DNA sequence: TGTGCCAGTAGTCCCCGGACGCTAGAGAGTTCAGATACGCAGTATTTT.